In its sample, the clone carrying this TCR beta chain was seen a few times. This specimen comes from a study of T cells in narcolepsy. Sequencing used immunoSEQ multiplex PCR; TCRdb keeps in-frame clones, though not all of them. The sample has about 40,000 clones; about 91% are singletons. The receptor was derived from a human donor with narcolepsy. Sequenced material: CD45RA- memory CD4+ T cells from PBMCs.

The CDR3 loop reads CASSSLWSGTPNTEAFF. The CDR3 DNA reads TGTGCCAGCAGCTCCTTATGGTCCGGGACACCGAACACTGAAGCTTTCTTT. The chain couples TRBV27 to TRBJ1-1, with D possibly being TRBD1 (6 bases). This CDR3 region has 17 residues. V shed 6 bases and J shed 1 base, with 21 bases lying between them. Germline assignment: CDR1 MNHEY and CDR2 SMNVEV (reference sequence).